This is a list of T cell receptor beta chains from one sample in a study of T cell repertoires in cytomegalovirus infection. TCRdb used MiXCR to reprocess the reads, holding one entry per CDR3 protein. Counted here are some 500,000 distinct CDR3 sequences, roughly a third occurring once; the ten biggest clones make up 17%. No antigen has been assigned to these receptors. Sequencing was performed on cultured PBMCs, taken from culture after CMV antigen stimulation. The source of these receptors is a human donor in good health (CMV status not recorded). Some clones in this sample may be carry-over from other donors' samples. Both conserved end residues are part of each CDR3. A D gene is named only where the DNA matches it firmly. Rows give clone size only sometimes, using once, few, many, or a class for an expanded clone.

size	V	J	D	DNA	CDR3
many	TRBV7-2	TRBJ1-1	TRBD1	TGTGCCAGCAGCTACGGGGACAGGAACACTGAAGCTTTCTTT	CASSYGDRNTEAFF
many	TRBV7-2	TRBJ2-1	.	TGTGCCAGCAGGGAGATTCGGGACTCCGGGTGGCAGTTCTTC	CASREIRDSGWQFF
few	TRBV6-2/TRBV6-3	TRBJ2-6	TRBD1	TGTGCCAGCAGACCCTGGACAGGGACCGTTGGGGCCAACGTCCTGACTTTC	CASRPWTGTVGANVLTF
.	TRBV6-2/TRBV6-3	TRBJ2-3	TRBD2	TGTGCCAGCAGTTCACTAGCGGGATTCCCAGATACGCAGTATTTT	CASSSLAGFPDTQYF
.	TRBV27	TRBJ2-5	.	TGTGCCAGCAGTCCTAAGGGCAGTCGAGAGACCCAGTACTTC	CASSPKGSRETQYF
few	TRBV7-6	TRBJ2-1	.	TGTGCCAGCAGCCCGCCGGGGGTAGCGGACAATGAGCAGTTCTTC	CASSPPGVADNEQFF
.	TRBV4-3	TRBJ2-1	.	TGCGCCAGCAGCCAAGTCGCGGCGGGACAATACAATGAGCAGTTCTTC	CASSQVAAGQYNEQFF
once	TRBV27	TRBJ1-5	.	TGTGCCAGCAACCCGACAGGTCCCAATCAGCCCCAGCATTTT	CASNPTGPNQPQHF
few	TRBV7-6	TRBJ2-7	TRBD2	TGTGCCAGCAGCCGGACTAGCGGGAGAGAGCAGTACTTC	CASSRTSGREQYF
few	TRBV5-6	TRBJ1-2	.	TGTGCCAGCACCCTGGGGGGACCCTATGGCTACACCTTC	CASTLGGPYGYTF
.	TRBV12-3/TRBV12-4	TRBJ2-3	.	TGTGCCAGCAGTTTAGTAAGGGCTAGCCCGATCCACCCCAATACGCAGTATTTT	CASSLVRASPIHPNTQYF
many	TRBV7-3	TRBJ1-1	.	TGTGCCAGCAGCTTAAGGGGTGGGTACACTGAAGCTTTCTTT	CASSLRGGYTEAFF
few	TRBV9	TRBJ1-4	TRBD1	TGTGCCAGCAGCGCATGGGGCCTGGACAGGGAAAAACTGTTTTTT	CASSAWGLDREKLFF
.	TRBV19	TRBJ2-1	.	TGTGCCAGTAGTATTTTGGCAGGGACGGTCAATGAGCAGTTCTTC	CASSILAGTVNEQFF
.	TRBV2	TRBJ1-3	.	TGTGCCAGCAGTGATCAACCGGGAAACACCATATATTTT	CASSDQPGNTIYF
.	TRBV20-1	TRBJ2-5	.	TGCAGTGCTAAGAGGGGTGAGACCCAGTACTTC	CSAKRGETQYF
few	TRBV5-4	TRBJ2-1	.	TGTGCCAGCAGCGTAAGACAGGTCTTTGAGCAGTTCTTC	CASSVRQVFEQFF
few	TRBV12-3/TRBV12-4	TRBJ2-2	.	TGTGCCAGCAGTCCCCAGTCGCGGGGACCCTTAACCGGGGAGCTGTTTTTT	CASSPQSRGPLTGELFF
many	TRBV7-8	TRBJ2-3	TRBD1	TGTGCCAGCAGTTCACGCAGGACCGGGACAGGGACAGATACGCAGTATTTT	CASSSRRTGTGTDTQYF
many	TRBV6-2/TRBV6-3	TRBJ2-2	.	TGTGCCAGCAGTTACCCCGGGGAGCTGTTTTTT	CASSYPGELFF
.	TRBV14	TRBJ1-6	.	TGTGCCAGCAGCCCTTCGGCGGTCTCGTCTCGACCCCTCCACTTT	CASSPSAVSSRPLHF
.	TRBV6-2/TRBV6-3	TRBJ2-7	TRBD1	TGTGCCAGCACCCGGGACAGGGGTTACGAGCAGTACTTC	CASTRDRGYEQYF
few	TRBV7-2	TRBJ2-1	.	TGTGCCAGCAGCTTCGGACTTGTCACTTCCTACAATGAGCAGTTCTTC	CASSFGLVTSYNEQFF
few	TRBV7-6	TRBJ1-2	.	TGTGCCAGCAGAGAGGCCCGAGATGGCTACACCTTC	CASREARDGYTF
many	TRBV10-3	TRBJ1-4	.	TGTGCCATCAGTGAAAGGGAGGGAACTAATGAAAAACTGTTTTTT	CAISEREGTNEKLFF
few	TRBV20-1	TRBJ1-1	.	TGCAGTGCTAGTTTGGACCGCGGAGGGGCTGAAGCTTTCTTT	CSASLDRGGAEAFF
.	TRBV4-3	TRBJ2-1	.	TGCGCCAGCAGCCAAGATCATTATCGGGAAGGGGTTAACAATGAGCAGTTCTTC	CASSQDHYREGVNNEQFF
.	TRBV7-8	TRBJ2-1	TRBD2	TGTGCCAGCAGCAAAGGGACTACGGATGAGCAGTTCTTC	CASSKGTTDEQFF
.	TRBV30	TRBJ1-3	.	TGTGCCTGGAGTGTACCATGGGCAGGGACCTCTGGAAACACCATATATTTT	CAWSVPWAGTSGNTIYF
once	TRBV9	TRBJ1-2	.	TGTGCCAGCAGAGTCCGGGACCACGGGGGCTACACCTTC	CASRVRDHGGYTF
few	TRBV7-3	TRBJ2-5	TRBD1	TGTGCCAGCAGCCCCTCCGGAGCAGGGGGAAGAGAGACCCAGTACTTC	CASSPSGAGGRETQYF
.	TRBV7-2	TRBJ2-2	.	TGTGCCAGCAGCCCATCCGCTGCCGGGGAGCTGTTTTTT	CASSPSAAGELFF
.	TRBV24-1	TRBJ2-7	.	TGTGCCACCAGTGATTTGGCGGCGCAGTACTTC	CATSDLAAQYF
few	TRBV12-3/TRBV12-4	TRBJ1-5	.	TGTGCCAGCAGTCTGACAGAAAGTGGTCAGCCCCAGCATTTT	CASSLTESGQPQHF
.	TRBV20-1	TRBJ2-1	TRBD1	TGCAGTGCTAGCTGGGACAGCCTCTACAATGAGCAGTTCTTC	CSASWDSLYNEQFF
many	TRBV11-2	TRBJ2-7	TRBD1	TGTGCCAGCAGCCCCTATCCTAGGACAGGGGGCGGCGAGCAGTACTTC	CASSPYPRTGGGEQYF
many	TRBV7-8	TRBJ2-4	.	TGTGCCAGCAGCTCAAGGGCGGAGGCCAAAAACATTCAGTACTTC	CASSSRAEAKNIQYF
few	TRBV6-2/TRBV6-3	TRBJ2-5	.	TGTGCCAGCAGTCCGGACTTGGGCGAGACCCAGTACTTC	CASSPDLGETQYF
once	TRBV28	TRBJ1-2	.	TGTGCCAGCCGGGCGAGATTGGGCAGGACCTTCTATGGCTACACCTTC	CASRARLGRTFYGYTF
.	TRBV7-6	TRBJ2-7	.	TGTGCCAGCAGCTTAAATGGGTTCTACGAGCAGTACTTC	CASSLNGFYEQYF
few	TRBV18	TRBJ2-3	.	TGTGCCAGCTCACCAACGGCCCCCGAAGATACGCAGTATTTT	CASSPTAPEDTQYF
.	TRBV30	TRBJ1-1	.	TGTGCCTTCCAGACAACTCTGAACACTGAAGCTTTCTTT	CAFQTTLNTEAFF
once	TRBV7-9	TRBJ1-3	TRBD1	TGTGCCAGCAGCTTATCCGGACAGGGGGCGACTGGAAACACCATATATTTT	CASSLSGQGATGNTIYF
.	TRBV29-1	TRBJ2-1	.	TGCAGCGTTGATAAAGACTACAACAATGAGCAGTTCTTC	CSVDKDYNNEQFF
.	TRBV7-9	TRBJ2-1	TRBD2	TGTGCCAGCAGCTTATGGTTGCGGGAGGGTTACAATGAGCAGTTCTTC	CASSLWLREGYNEQFF
many	TRBV7-4	TRBJ1-2	.	TGTGCCAGCAGCTTATCAGGGGAGGACTTCTATGGCTACACCTTC	CASSLSGEDFYGYTF
.	TRBV6-1	TRBJ2-5	.	TGTGCCAGCGGGTTAAAAGAGACCCAGTACTTC	CASGLKETQYF
.	TRBV19	TRBJ2-6	.	TGTGCCAGTAGTATTGGACATAGCTCCTCAGGGGCCAACGTCCTGACTTTC	CASSIGHSSSGANVLTF
once	TRBV7-6	TRBJ2-2	.	TGTGCCAGCAGCTTAGAGTCTGGGAAAGCCGGGGAGCTGTTTTTT	CASSLESGKAGELFF